One sample yielded the 23 T cell receptor beta chains listed below, sequenced in a study of blood T cell repertoires in COVID-19. The table came from immunoSEQ multiplex PCR; TCRdb's copy has only in-frame clones and leaves some out. The table lists around 340,000 clones, around 90% of them singletons, with 3% to 4% in the top ten. Sequenced material: peripheral blood. The receptors originated from a woman aged 55-70 years with COVID-19, enrolled during active disease.

V gene TRBV7-3 combines with J gene TRBJ1-1; D is uncertain. CDR3 length: 16 amino acids. Germline V gene data show CDR1 as SGHTA and CDR2 as FQGTGA. With 1 base removed from V and 2 bases from J, the gap between germline ends came to 14 bases. This CDR3 is CASSLNRGSLNTEAFF. Written as DNA, the CDR3 is TGTGCCAGCAGCTTAAATCGCGGCAGCCTCAACACTGAAGCTTTCTTT.

The V and J genes are TRBV7-3 and TRBJ1-1, with no clear D. The CDR3 spans 14 residues. Germline values: CDR1 SGHTA, CDR2 FQGTGA. The V end was cut by 2 bases, the J end by 3 bases, with 10 bases between. As DNA, the CDR3 is TGTGCCAGCAGCTTAGGCTACGAGGACACTGAAGCTTTCTTT. Amino acids: CASSLGYEDTEAFF.

This chain links TRBV5-1 with TRBJ2-7, with a weak D call TRBD2 (7 bases). Looked up from germline, CDR1 is SGHRS and CDR2 is YFSETQ. V dropped 4 bases and J dropped 7 bases, with 15 bases sitting between them. The CDR3 loop spans 13 amino acids. In nucleotides, the CDR3 is TGCGCCAGCAGCGCCGGGGGGCAGCGGGAGCAGTACTTC. Protein: CASSAGGQREQYF.

The chain combines TRBV27 with TRBJ2-1; 9 bases match TRBD1. The CDR3 is 14 amino acids. J was trimmed by 5 bases and V by 5 bases; bases with no gene match: 4. Germline V CDR1 and CDR2: MNHEY, SMNVEV (reference sequence). The CDR3 coding sequence is TGTGCCAGCAGTACCGGACAGGGGAACAATGAGCAGTTCTTC. Translation: CASSTGQGNNEQFF.

The chain is built from TRBV15 and TRBJ1-4; the D gene is possibly TRBD1 (6 bases). Germline V lookup: CDR1 LNHNV, CDR2 YYDKDF (reference sequence). The length of the CDR3 is 15 residues. Trimming took off 2 bases at V and 7 bases at J, with 14 bases between the two ends. The CDR3: CATSRTLQGFEKLFF. As DNA, the CDR3 is TGTGCCACCAGCAGAACACTTCAGGGGTTTGAAAAACTGTTTTTT. The whole variable domain, filled in from reference TRBV15 and TRBJ1-4, reads DAMVIQNPRYQVTQFGKPVTLSCSQTLNHNVMYWYQQKSSQAPKLLFHYYDKDFNNEADTPDNFQSRRPNTSFCFLDIRSPGLGDTAMYLCATSRTLQGFEKLFFGSGTQLSVL.

V gene TRBV27 combines with J gene TRBJ2-1; the match to TRBD2 covers 7 bases. J lost 0 bases, V lost 2 bases, and 10 bases had no gene match. Germline CDR1 MNHEY, CDR2 SMNVEV (reference sequence). This CDR3 comprises 18 residues. The chain's CDR3 is CASSLVRRGGSSYNEQFF. The CDR3 DNA reads TGTGCCAGCAGTTTAGTGAGGCGCGGGGGAAGCTCCTACAATGAGCAGTTCTTC.

The V gene is TRBV7-9, the J gene TRBJ1-4; D not certain. V was trimmed by 2 bases and J by 5 bases, leaving 9 bases between them. In germline, CDR1 is SEHNR, CDR2 FQNEAQ (reference sequence). This CDR3 has 14 residues. DNA of the CDR3: TGTGCCAGCAGCTTACGGGGTGGAAATGAAAAACTGTTTTTT. It codes for CASSLRGGNEKLFF.

This clone has only one observation. The rearrangement joins TRBV28 to TRBJ1-5, with 8 bases that match TRBD1. The ends lost 5 bases at V and 5 bases at J; junction bases unmatched: 5. Per the germline V gene, CDR1 is MDHEN and CDR2 is SYDVKM. This CDR3 region has 14 residues. This CDR3 is CASSPRTGHQPQHF. In DNA form, the CDR3 reads TGTGCCAGCAGTCCCCGGACAGGGCATCAGCCCCAGCATTTT. Full variable domain (outside the CDR3, taken from reference TRBV28 and TRBJ1-5): DVKVTQSSRYLVKRTGEKVFLECVQDMDHENMFWYRQDPGLGLRLIYFSYDVKMKEKGDIPEGYSVSREKKERFSLILESASTNQTSMYLCASSPRTGHQPQHFGDGTRLSIL.

The V and J genes are TRBV2 and TRBJ1-2; D possibly corresponds to TRBD1 (6 bases). Germline V gene lookup returns CDR1 SNHLY and CDR2 FYNNEI. This CDR3 has 15 residues. V gave up 2 bases and J gave up 7 bases, with 17 bases separating them. CDR3 nucleotide sequence: TGTGCCAGCAGTGAAATTACAGGGACCCGGGTTGGCTACACCTTC. This codes for CASSEITGTRVGYTF.

This clone was counted once. This chain links TRBV6-5 with TRBJ1-1; a possible D gene is TRBD1 (6 bases). The CDR3 consists of 14 residues. V lost 4 bases and J lost 6, with 15 bases in between. Germline values: CDR1 MNHEY, CDR2 SVGAGI. This CDR3 is CASSWDTVSPEAFF. The CDR3 nucleotides read TGTGCCAGCAGTTGGGACACCGTTAGCCCTGAAGCTTTCTTT.

The chain carries TRBV29-1 and TRBJ1-1; D is uncertain. V shed 4 bases and J shed 0 bases, with 9 bases lying between them. The CDR3 has 13 amino acids. Germline values: CDR1 SQVTM, CDR2 ANQGSEA. The CDR3 loop is CSVGLTLNTEAFF. The CDR3 coding sequence is TGCAGCGTTGGGCTGACTTTGAACACTGAAGCTTTCTTT. Complete variable domain (other parts from reference TRBV29-1 and TRBJ1-1): SAVISQKPSRDICQRGTSLTIQCQVDSQVTMMFWYRQQPGQSLTLIATANQGSEATYESGFVIDKFPISRPNLTFSTLTVSNMSPEDSSIYLCSVGLTLNTEAFFGQGTRLTVV.

The chain combines TRBV29-1 with TRBJ1-4, with 9 positions matching TRBD1. Per germline, CDR1 SQVTM and CDR2 ANQGSEA. CDR3 length: 15 residues. V lost 0 bases and J lost 8; bases outside the gene matches: 7. CDR3 residues: CSVEDRGTGREKLFF. For the CDR3, the DNA is TGCAGCGTTGAAGATCGAGGGACAGGGAGGGAAAAACTGTTTTTT.

The CDR3 DNA reads as TGTGCCAGCAGCCGACTCTCCAACACTGAAGCTTTCTTT. Residues: CASSRLSNTEAFF. This chain uses TRBV3-1 (or the pseudogene TRBV3-2) with TRBJ1-1; D remains ambiguous. The V end lost 4 bases, the J end lost 2 bases, and 8 bases lay between the germline ends. Germline V lookup: CDR1 LGHDT, CDR2 YNNKEL (reference sequence). CDR3 length: 13 residues.

This chain uses TRBV21-1 with TRBJ1-6. TRBV21-1 is flagged as a pseudogene. The CDR3 has 16 residues. The CDR3 loop reads CASSKEPKSGNSPLHF. CDR3 in DNA: TGTGCCAGCAGCAAAGAGCCAAAATCTGGTAATTCACCCCTCCACTTT.

The chain has TRBV12-5 and TRBJ2-7; TRBD2 matches 7 bases. Trimming removed 0 bases from V and 0 bases from J; junction bases left unmatched: 2. The length of the CDR3 is 15 residues. Germline V gives CDR1 LGHNT, CDR2 FRNRAP. The CDR3 nucleotides read TGTGCTAGTGGTTTGGTTCGGGGGGACTCCTACGAGCAGTACTTC. This gives the protein CASGLVRGDSYEQYF. Drawing the rest from reference TRBV12-5 and TRBJ2-7, the complete variable domain is DARVTQTPRHKVTEMGQEVTMRCQPILGHNTVFWYRQTMMQGLELLAYFRNRAPLDDSGMPKDRFSAEMPDATLATLKIQPSEPRDSAVYFCASGLVRGDSYEQYFGPGTRLTVT.

The rearrangement links TRBV19 to TRBJ2-3; TRBD2 aligns across 12 bases. With 7 bases clipped from V and 1 base from J, the junction kept 3 bases outside the gene matches. The CDR3 has 15 residues. Germline V gene sequence: CDR1 LNHDA, CDR2 SQIVND (reference sequence). In nucleotides, the CDR3 is TGTGCCAGTACCAGGACTAGCGGGGGCACAGATACGCAGTATTTT. Translated: CASTRTSGGTDTQYF.

This chain connects TRBV11-2 to TRBJ2-3; 9 bases are shared with TRBD2. Germline V lookup: CDR1 SGHAT, CDR2 FQNNGV. There are 16 residues in the CDR3. V shed 4 bases, J shed 4 bases, and the junction held 9 bases outside the gene matches. This CDR3 reads CASSSALAGSADTQYF. Here the CDR3 DNA reads TGTGCCAGCAGCTCCGCGCTAGCGGGGAGTGCAGATACGCAGTATTTT.

The chain has TRBV4-1 and TRBJ1-1; TRBD1 is a possible D gene (5 bases). Germline assignment: CDR1 MGHRA and CDR2 YSYEKL. V lost 0 bases and J 3 bases, leaving 17 bases between the germline ends. The CDR3 sequence is 17 residues long. The CDR3 nucleotides read TGCGCCAGCAGCCAAGATGGGGGGATTAGAGACGACACTGAAGCTTTCTTT. Amino acids: CASSQDGGIRDDTEAFF.

This clone was seen only once. This chain connects TRBV7-9 to TRBJ2-2; D is undetermined. Trimming pared 3 bases from V and 2 bases from J, leaving 4 bases between. CDR3 length: 13 amino acids. Germline loops: CDR1 SEHNR, CDR2 FQNEAQ (reference sequence). CDR3 sequence (DNA): TGTGCCAGCAGCTTTAGTAACACCGGGGAGCTGTTTTTT. Its translation is CASSFSNTGELFF.

The genes are TRBV4-2 and TRBJ1-1, with TRBD1 matching 9 bases. CDR3 length equals 17 residues. Germline trimming cut 3 bases from V and 0 bases from J; bases unmatched to any gene: 8. CDR1 and CDR2 from the germline V gene are LGHNA and YNFKEQ. The CDR3 nucleotides are TGTGCCAGCAGCCAGAGGGGGACAGGGTACATGAACACTGAAGCTTTCTTT. It specifies CASSQRGTGYMNTEAFF.

The chain has TRBV3-1 (or the pseudogene TRBV3-2) and TRBJ2-3; D may be TRBD1 (5 bases). In germline, CDR1 is LGHDT, CDR2 YNNKEL (reference sequence). The CDR3 spans 14 residues. Trimming left V 5 bases short and J 0 bases short, with 9 bases between. This CDR3 reads CASSTTVSTDTQYF. CDR3 nucleotides: TGTGCCAGCAGCACGACAGTTAGCACAGATACGCAGTATTTT.

The CDR3 coding sequence is TGCGCCAGCAGCTTGGGGGCAGGGATAGACGAGCAGTACTTC. Translation gives CASSLGAGIDEQYF. This chain joins TRBV5-1 and TRBJ2-7, with D perhaps TRBD1 (5 bases). Germline V gene sequence: CDR1 SGHRS, CDR2 YFSETQ. The ends were cut back, 0 bases at V and 5 bases at J, with 12 bases in the middle. The CDR3 is 14 residues long.

The chain combines TRBV7-8 with TRBJ1-1; D may be TRBD1 (6 bases). Trimming pared 3 bases from V and 5 bases from J, leaving 13 bases between. CDR3 length: 14 amino acids. Germline V gives CDR1 SGHVS, CDR2 FQNEAQ. CDR3 DNA sequence: TGTGCCAGCAGCTTGGGAGGGGGTAAAACTGAAGCTTTCTTT. Translated: CASSLGGGKTEAFF.